This record covers a single T cell receptor (beta chain). Antigen: not known. These data are taken from a study of pediatric ulcerative colitis. Study outcomes and limitations: Blood-derived T cells may be present in rectal pinch biopsies. In rectum, acute severe colitis had expanded clones and less diversity. Two patients had blood samples with substantially reduced template counts.

Germline CDR1 reads SNHLY; CDR2 reads FYNNEI. The CDR3 sequence is 13 residues long. V was cut by 7 bases and J by 1 base, with 10 bases left in between. One to two pinch biopsies were taken from the rectum during colonoscopy. TCRdb's copy holds only in-frame clones and misses some; the assay was immunoSEQ multiplex PCR. Here the sample spans tens of thousands of clones, about 81% being singletons. This chain uses TRBV2 with TRBJ1-1, with D possibly matching TRBD1 (5 bases). Sequencing input: gut tissue. The clonotype was recovered from a boy aged 10-17 years with severe ulcerative colitis. The CDR3 region has the DNA TGTGCCAGCAACCGACAGCCGAACACTGAAGCTTTCTTT. Translating gives CASNRQPNTEAFF.